These T cell receptor beta chains were read from a single sample in a study of shared clonotypes between healthy human individuals. TCRdb's copy holds only in-frame clones and misses some; the assay was immunoSEQ multiplex PCR. The sample has 170,000 or so clones, over 50% seen once. The sample consisted of memory CD4+ T cells sorted from blood. These receptors all stem from a man aged 25-40 years in good health. CDR3s include the opening cysteine and the closing phenylalanine or tryptophan. A D gene is named only where the DNA matches it firmly. Not every row has a clone size; where given, it reads once, few, many or a size class.

-,TRBV7-2,once,TRBJ2-7,CASSASSFGTRGYEQYF,TGTGCCAGCAGCGCGTCGAGTTTCGGAACCCGCGGCTACGAGCAGTACTTC
-,TRBV9,few,TRBJ2-7,CASSVAAEREQYF,TGTGCCAGCAGCGTCGCAGCGGAGAGGGAGCAGTACTTC
TRBD2,TRBV9,-,TRBJ2-3,CASSVGTSGHFTDTQYF,TGTGCCAGCAGCGTAGGAACTAGCGGACACTTCACAGATACGCAGTATTTT
TRBD2,TRBV2,-,TRBJ2-4,CASGGLAGNIQYF,TGTGCCAGCGGGGGACTAGCGGGAAACATTCAGTACTTC
TRBD1,TRBV5-4,-,TRBJ1-1,CASHPGPGTAEAFF,TGTGCCAGCCACCCCGGGCCGGGGACAGCTGAAGCTTTCTTT
-,TRBV6-1,-,TRBJ1-5,CASSEWQPYQPQHF,TGTGCCAGCAGTGAATGGCAGCCCTATCAGCCCCAGCATTTT
-,TRBV6-5,once,TRBJ2-7,CASSYSLLEREQYF,TGTGCCAGCAGTTACAGCCTTCTAGAGCGCGAGCAGTACTTC
-,TRBV9,-,TRBJ1-3,CASSVADSLFGNTIYF,TGTGCCAGCAGCGTAGCGGACTCGTTATTTGGAAACACCATATATTTT
TRBD2,TRBV6-1,few,TRBJ2-5,CASSRDVAGVQTQYF,TGTGCCAGCAGCCGCGACGTAGCGGGAGTTCAGACCCAGTACTTC
-,TRBV6-6,-,TRBJ2-1,CASDSTGGRNEQFF,TGTGCCAGCGACTCGACAGGAGGTAGGAATGAGCAGTTCTTC
-,TRBV4-1,once,TRBJ1-3,CASSQQQGNSGNTIYF,TGCGCCAGCAGCCAGCAACAGGGAAACTCTGGAAACACCATATATTTT
-,TRBV2,few,TRBJ2-7,CASSESRSAWYF,TGTGCCAGCAGTGAATCCCGGAGTGCGTGGTACTTC
TRBD2,TRBV4-2,-,TRBJ2-5,CASSQDTSGVRQETQYF,TGTGCCAGCAGCCAAGACACTAGCGGGGTACGCCAAGAGACCCAGTACTTC
TRBD1,TRBV20-1,-,TRBJ2-5,CSAGTGETQYF,TGCAGTGCCGGGACAGGGGAGACCCAGTACTTC
-,TRBV2,few,TRBJ2-3,CASKSVAGTDTQYF,TGTGCCAGCAAAAGCGTAGCTGGCACAGATACGCAGTATTTT
TRBD2,TRBV10-2,-,TRBJ2-2,CASSELAGGSGTGELFF,TGCGCCAGCAGTGAACTAGCGGGAGGGTCGGGCACCGGGGAGCTGTTTTTT
TRBD2,TRBV7-3,-,TRBJ2-2,CASSSRTSGSAGELFF,TGTGCCAGCAGCTCGCGGACTAGCGGGAGCGCCGGGGAGCTGTTTTTT
-,TRBV5-6,-,TRBJ2-1,CASNLRQYNEQFF,TGTGCCAGTAACTTGCGGCAATACAATGAGCAGTTCTTC
-,TRBV15,-,TRBJ2-1,CATSRGGTSSNEQFF,TGTGCCACCAGCAGAGGGGGGACTTCATCCAATGAGCAGTTCTTC
TRBD1,TRBV11-3,-,TRBJ2-2,CASSRSGGTGELFF,TGTGCCAGCAGCCGTTCAGGGGGCACCGGGGAGCTGTTTTTT
TRBD1,TRBV5-1,-,TRBJ2-7,CASSLALGQHTYEQYF,TGCGCCAGCAGCTTGGCCCTGGGACAGCATACCTACGAGCAGTACTTC
TRBD2,TRBV30,-,TRBJ2-2,CAWSGLAYGELFF,TGTGCCTGGTCGGGACTAGCGTACGGGGAGCTGTTTTTT
TRBD2,TRBV15,-,TRBJ2-7,CATSRGLAGAGEQYF,TGTGCCACCAGCAGAGGATTAGCGGGAGCCGGGGAGCAGTACTTC
-,TRBV2,-,TRBJ1-2,CASSGTGNYGYTF,TGTGCCAGCAGCGGGACTGGGAACTATGGCTACACCTTC
-,TRBV7-2,-,TRBJ2-1,CASSFSGVVSIF,TGTGCCAGCAGCTTTTCGGGAGTGGTCAGCATCTTC
-,TRBV7-6,few,TRBJ2-1,CASSQGRNNDEQFF,TGTGCCAGCAGCCAAGGGCGCAATAATGATGAGCAGTTCTTC
-,TRBV28,few,TRBJ2-5,CASCRVQETQYF,TGTGCCAGCTGTAGGGTACAAGAGACCCAGTACTTC
TRBD1,TRBV25-1,-,TRBJ1-2,CASSSDRAYGYTF,TGTGCCAGCAGTTCCGACAGGGCCTATGGCTACACCTTC
-,TRBV11-2,-,TRBJ2-2,CASSLGRGARQTGELFF,TGTGCCAGCAGCTTAGGGAGGGGGGCCCGGCAAACCGGGGAGCTGTTTTTT
TRBD1,TRBV28,-,TRBJ1-4,CASSIGQELFF,TGTGCCAGCAGTATTGGACAGGAACTGTTTTTT
-,TRBV10-1,-,TRBJ2-7,CASSTGTAYAQYF,TGCGCCAGCAGCACGGGGACGGCCTACGCGCAGTACTTC
TRBD2,TRBV19,once,TRBJ2-5,CASSIVGLAVNQETQYF,TGTGCCAGTAGTATAGTGGGACTAGCGGTTAACCAAGAGACCCAGTACTTC
TRBD1,TRBV30,-,TRBJ2-2,CAGRGTASGELFF,TGTGCCGGCAGGGGGACAGCGTCCGGGGAGCTGTTTTTT
TRBD2,TRBV19,-,TRBJ2-1,CASSLPGLAGNEEQFF,TGTGCCAGTAGTCTACCGGGACTAGCGGGAAACGAGGAGCAGTTCTTC
-,TRBV14,few,TRBJ2-2,CASKGPTLGNTGELFF,TGTGCCAGCAAAGGTCCAACGCTGGGGAACACCGGGGAGCTGTTTTTT
TRBD2,TRBV7-2,once,TRBJ2-1,CASSLGAGAYNEQFF,TGTGCCAGCAGCTTAGGAGCGGGAGCCTACAATGAGCAGTTCTTC
TRBD1,TRBV27,-,TRBJ2-7,CASSLQGQGWNEQYF,TGTGCCAGCAGTTTACAGGGACAGGGGTGGAACGAGCAGTACTTC
TRBD1,TRBV11-3,-,TRBJ2-7,CASSFGTGPYEQYF,TGTGCCAGCAGCTTTGGGACAGGGCCCTACGAGCAGTACTTC
TRBD1,TRBV5-1,-,TRBJ2-2,CASSSRDREDGELFF,TGCGCCAGCAGCTCCCGGGACAGGGAGGACGGGGAGCTGTTTTTT
TRBD2,TRBV19,-,TRBJ2-1,CATGTRVDEQFF,TGTGCCACCGGGACTAGAGTGGATGAGCAGTTCTTC
-,TRBV7-9,-,TRBJ2-1,CASSPGQRGGNEQFF,TGTGCCAGCAGCCCGGGACAACGAGGTGGCAATGAGCAGTTCTTC
-,TRBV6-1,-,TRBJ2-3,CASSGVTSTDTQYF,TGTGCCAGCAGTGGGGTCACTAGCACAGATACGCAGTATTTT
TRBD1,TRBV10-1,-,TRBJ1-1,CASSIQGTAEAFF,TGCGCCAGTTCTATACAGGGGACGGCTGAAGCTTTCTTT
TRBD1,TRBV6-5,many,TRBJ2-1,CASSLRGLYNEQFF,TGTGCCAGCAGTCTCAGGGGGCTCTACAATGAGCAGTTCTTC
TRBD2,TRBV25-1,-,TRBJ2-3,CASSGRTSSATQYF,TGTGCCAGCAGTGGTCGGACTAGCTCCGCGACGCAGTATTTT
TRBD2,TRBV11-2,-,TRBJ2-5,CASTTGRGETQYF,TGTGCCAGCACCACCGGGAGGGGCGAGACCCAGTACTTC
TRBD1,TRBV9,-,TRBJ2-7,CASSVVGQGTGEQYF,TGTGCCAGCAGCGTAGTTGGACAGGGGACAGGCGAGCAGTACTTC
TRBD2,TRBV11-2,-,TRBJ2-7,CASSLSILAGDEQYF,TGTGCCAGCAGCTTATCCATACTAGCGGGAGACGAGCAGTACTTC
-,TRBV7-2,-,TRBJ2-1,CASSLQVVIHEQFF,TGTGCCAGCAGCTTACAGGTTGTCATCCATGAGCAGTTCTTC
-,TRBV28,-,TRBJ1-2,CASTETVYYGYTF,TGTGCCAGCACCGAAACAGTTTACTATGGCTACACCTTC
-,TRBV2,-,TRBJ2-1,CARKSGHNEQFF,TGTGCCAGGAAGTCTGGGCACAATGAGCAGTTCTTC
-,TRBV7-9,-,TRBJ1-4,CASSLIHSMGGPTNEKLFF,TGTGCCAGCAGCTTGATTCATTCTATGGGGGGGCCAACTAATGAAAAACTGTTTTTT
TRBD1,TRBV19,-,TRBJ2-1,CASSMAFRGPNEQFF,TGTGCCAGTAGTATGGCCTTCAGGGGGCCCAATGAGCAGTTCTTC
-,TRBV6-5,-,TRBJ1-4,CASSYSPAFQLFF,TGTGCCAGCAGTTACTCGCCGGCGTTCCAACTGTTTTTT
TRBD2,TRBV6-1,few,TRBJ2-7,CASSETSGRSYEQYF,TGTGCCAGCAGTGAAACTAGCGGGAGAAGCTACGAGCAGTACTTC